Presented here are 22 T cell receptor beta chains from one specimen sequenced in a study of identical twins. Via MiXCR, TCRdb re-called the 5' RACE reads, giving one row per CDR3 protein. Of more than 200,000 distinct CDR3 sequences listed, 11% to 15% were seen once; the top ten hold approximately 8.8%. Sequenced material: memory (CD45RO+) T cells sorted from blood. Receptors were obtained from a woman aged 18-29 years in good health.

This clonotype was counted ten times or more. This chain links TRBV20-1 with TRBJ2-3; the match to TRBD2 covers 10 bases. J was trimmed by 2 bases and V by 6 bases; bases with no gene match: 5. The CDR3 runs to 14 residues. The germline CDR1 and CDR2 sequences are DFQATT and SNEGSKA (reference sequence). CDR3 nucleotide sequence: TGCAGTGCCCGACTAGCGGGTGACACAGATACGCAGTATTTT. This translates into CSARLAGDTDTQYF.

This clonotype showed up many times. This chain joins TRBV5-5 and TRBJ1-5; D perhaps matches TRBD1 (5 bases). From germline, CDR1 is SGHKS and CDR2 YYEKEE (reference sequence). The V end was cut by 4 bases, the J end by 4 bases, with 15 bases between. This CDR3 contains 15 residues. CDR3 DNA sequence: TGTGCCAGCAGCGCGACCGGGGCGGATAATCAGCCCCAGCATTTT. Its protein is CASSATGADNQPQHF.

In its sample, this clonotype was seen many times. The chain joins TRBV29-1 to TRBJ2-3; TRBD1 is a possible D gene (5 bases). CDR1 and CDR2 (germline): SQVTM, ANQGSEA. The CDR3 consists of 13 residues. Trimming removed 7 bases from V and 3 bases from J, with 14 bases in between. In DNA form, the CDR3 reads TGCAGCGCATGGGGCCGGTCGACAGATACGCAGTATTTT. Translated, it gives CSAWGRSTDTQYF.

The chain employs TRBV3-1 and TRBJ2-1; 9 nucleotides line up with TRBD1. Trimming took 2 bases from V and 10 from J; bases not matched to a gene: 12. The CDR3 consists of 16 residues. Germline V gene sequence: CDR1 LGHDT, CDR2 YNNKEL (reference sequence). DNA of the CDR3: TGTGCCAGCAGCCAAAGAGGTGGGACAGGGACCCACGAGCAGTTCTTC. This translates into CASSQRGGTGTHEQFF.

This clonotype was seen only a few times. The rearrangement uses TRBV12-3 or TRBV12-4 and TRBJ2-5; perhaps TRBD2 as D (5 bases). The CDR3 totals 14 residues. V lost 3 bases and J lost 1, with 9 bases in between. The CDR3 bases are TGTGCCAGCAGTTTGCGGGCCGCCCAAGAGACCCAGTACTTC. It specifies CASSLRAAQETQYF.

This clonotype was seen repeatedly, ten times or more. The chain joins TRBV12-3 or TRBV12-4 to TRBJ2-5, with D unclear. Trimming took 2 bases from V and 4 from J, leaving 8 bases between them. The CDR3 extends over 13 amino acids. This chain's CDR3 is CASSLQRRETQYF. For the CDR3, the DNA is TGTGCCAGCAGTTTACAGCGTCGAGAGACCCAGTACTTC.

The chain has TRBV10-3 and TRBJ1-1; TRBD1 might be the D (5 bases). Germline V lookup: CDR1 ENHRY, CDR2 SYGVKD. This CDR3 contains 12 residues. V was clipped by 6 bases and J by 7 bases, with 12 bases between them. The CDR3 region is CAIRKTGGEAFF. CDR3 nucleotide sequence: TGTGCCATCAGGAAGACCGGGGGTGAAGCTTTCTTT.

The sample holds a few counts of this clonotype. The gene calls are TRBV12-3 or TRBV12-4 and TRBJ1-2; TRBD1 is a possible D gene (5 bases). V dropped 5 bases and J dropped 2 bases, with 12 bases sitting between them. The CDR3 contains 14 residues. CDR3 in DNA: TGTGCCAGCAGTCGGAACTCAGGGAACTATGGCTACACCTTC. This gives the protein CASSRNSGNYGYTF.

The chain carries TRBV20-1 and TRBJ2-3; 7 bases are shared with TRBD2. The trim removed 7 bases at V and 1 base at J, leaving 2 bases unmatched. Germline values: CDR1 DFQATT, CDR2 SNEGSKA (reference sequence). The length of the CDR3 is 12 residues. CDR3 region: CSGGGGTDTQYF. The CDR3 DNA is TGCAGTGGTGGGGGGGGCACAGATACGCAGTATTTT.

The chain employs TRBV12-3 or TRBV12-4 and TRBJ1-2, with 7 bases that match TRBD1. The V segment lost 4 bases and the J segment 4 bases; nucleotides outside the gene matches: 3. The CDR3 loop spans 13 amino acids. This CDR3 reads CASSYDRVYGYTF. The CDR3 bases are TGTGCCAGCAGTTATGACAGGGTCTATGGCTACACCTTC.

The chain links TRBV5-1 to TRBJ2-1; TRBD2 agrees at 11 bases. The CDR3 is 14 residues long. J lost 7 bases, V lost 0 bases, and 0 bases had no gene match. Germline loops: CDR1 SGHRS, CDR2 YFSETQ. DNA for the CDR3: TGCGCCAGCAGCTTGGTAGCGGGGGGGAATGAGCAGTTCTTC. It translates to CASSLVAGGNEQFF.

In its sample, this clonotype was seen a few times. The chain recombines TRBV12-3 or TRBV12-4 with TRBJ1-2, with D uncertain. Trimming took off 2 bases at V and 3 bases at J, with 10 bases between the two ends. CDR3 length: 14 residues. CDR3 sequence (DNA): TGTGCCAGCAGTTTAATGGCGTCTGACTATGGCTACACCTTC. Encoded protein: CASSLMASDYGYTF.

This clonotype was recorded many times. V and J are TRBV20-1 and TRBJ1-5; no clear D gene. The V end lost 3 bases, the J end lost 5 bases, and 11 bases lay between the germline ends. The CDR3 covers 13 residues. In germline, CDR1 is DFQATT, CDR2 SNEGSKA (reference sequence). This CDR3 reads CSASRGRDQPQHF. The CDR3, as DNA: TGCAGTGCTAGTCGAGGCCGGGATCAGCCCCAGCATTTT.

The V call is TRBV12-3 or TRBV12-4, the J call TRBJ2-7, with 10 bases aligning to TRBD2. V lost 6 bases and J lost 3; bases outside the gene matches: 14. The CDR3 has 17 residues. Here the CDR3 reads CASSSGTSVTPNYEQYF. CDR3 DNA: TGTGCCAGCAGCTCCGGGACTAGCGTCACACCCAACTACGAGCAGTACTTC.

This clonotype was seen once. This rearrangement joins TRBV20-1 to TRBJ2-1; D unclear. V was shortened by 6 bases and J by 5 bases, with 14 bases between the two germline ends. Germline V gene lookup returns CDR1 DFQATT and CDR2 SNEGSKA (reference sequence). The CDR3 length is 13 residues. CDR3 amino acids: CSAHSGGHNEQFF. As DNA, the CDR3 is TGCAGTGCCCACTCAGGCGGACACAATGAGCAGTTCTTC.

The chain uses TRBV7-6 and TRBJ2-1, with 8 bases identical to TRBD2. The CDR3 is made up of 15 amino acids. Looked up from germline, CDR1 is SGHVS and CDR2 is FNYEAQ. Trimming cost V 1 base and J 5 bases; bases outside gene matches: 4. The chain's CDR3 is CASSLEREIHNEQFF. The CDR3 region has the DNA TGTGCCAGCAGCTTAGAGCGGGAGATCCACAATGAGCAGTTCTTC.

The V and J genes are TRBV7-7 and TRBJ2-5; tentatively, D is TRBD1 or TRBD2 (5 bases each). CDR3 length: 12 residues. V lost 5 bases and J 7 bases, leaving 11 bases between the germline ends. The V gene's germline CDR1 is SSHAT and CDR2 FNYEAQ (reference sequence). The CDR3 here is CASSPERGTQYF. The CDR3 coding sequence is TGTGCCAGCAGCCCTGAGAGGGGGACCCAGTACTTC.

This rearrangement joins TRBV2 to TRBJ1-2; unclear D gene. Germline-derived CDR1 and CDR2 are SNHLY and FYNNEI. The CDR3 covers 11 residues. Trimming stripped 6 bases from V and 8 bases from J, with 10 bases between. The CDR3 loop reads CASSTRWGYTF. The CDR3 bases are TGTGCCAGCAGCACGAGGTGGGGCTACACCTTC.

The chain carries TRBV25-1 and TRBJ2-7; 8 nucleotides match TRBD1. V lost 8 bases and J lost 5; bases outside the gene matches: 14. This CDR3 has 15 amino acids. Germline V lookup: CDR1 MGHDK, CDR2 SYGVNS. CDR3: CASSRMDREVHEQYF. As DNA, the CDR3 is TGTGCCAGCTCCCGGATGGACAGGGAGGTCCACGAGCAGTACTTC.

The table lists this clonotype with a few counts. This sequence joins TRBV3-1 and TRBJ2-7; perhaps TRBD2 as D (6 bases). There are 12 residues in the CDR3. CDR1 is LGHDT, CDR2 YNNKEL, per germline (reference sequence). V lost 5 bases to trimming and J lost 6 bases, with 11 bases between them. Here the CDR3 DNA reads TGTGCCAGCAGCGTACTGACTAGCGAGCAGTACTTC. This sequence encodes CASSVLTSEQYF.

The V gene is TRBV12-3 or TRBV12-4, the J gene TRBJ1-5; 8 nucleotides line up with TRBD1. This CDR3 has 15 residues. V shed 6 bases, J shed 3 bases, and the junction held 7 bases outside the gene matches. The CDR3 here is CASRLGQGDNQPQHF. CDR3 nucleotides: TGTGCCAGCAGGCTCGGACAGGGAGACAATCAGCCCCAGCATTTT.

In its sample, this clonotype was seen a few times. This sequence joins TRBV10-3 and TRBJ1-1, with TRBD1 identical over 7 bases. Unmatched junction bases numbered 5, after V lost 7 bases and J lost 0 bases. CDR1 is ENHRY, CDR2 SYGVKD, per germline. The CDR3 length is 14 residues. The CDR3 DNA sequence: TGTGCCATCAACTCTGGGACAGTGAACACTGAAGCTTTCTTT. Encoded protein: CAINSGTVNTEAFF.